The rows below give T cell receptor beta chains drawn from one sample of a study of T-cell reconstitution after alpha-beta-depleted transplantation in children. Via MiXCR, TCRdb re-called the PCR reads, giving one row per CDR3 protein. The table has about 980,000 distinct CDR3 sequences, roughly 29% seen once. Sample: PBMCs, mostly from graft donor cells, taken 360 days after TCRalphabeta/CD19-depleted stem cell transplant. The receptors derive from a boy younger than two who had a stem cell transplant for SCID, so the T cells may come from the graft donor. Both conserved end residues are part of each CDR3. D genes are given only for firm matches. Size tells how often a clone was seen (once, few, many) or the class of an expanded clone, and some rows leave it out.

CDR3 length,V gene,clone size,J gene,D gene,CDR3 protein,CDR3 DNA
15,TRBV6-2/TRBV6-3,.,TRBJ1-1,TRBD1,CASSATGTGRTEAFF,TGTGCCAGCAGTGCGACCGGGACAGGGCGCACTGAAGCTTTCTTT
15,TRBV5-1,few,TRBJ1-1,TRBD1,CASSAGQGANTEAFF,TGCGCCAGCAGCGCGGGACAGGGGGCGAACACTGAAGCTTTCTTT
14,TRBV20-1,.,TRBJ2-1,TRBD1,CSASKGTGYNEQFF,TGCAGTGCAAGTAAGGGGACAGGCTACAATGAGCAGTTCTTC
15,TRBV4-1,.,TRBJ2-7,TRBD2,CASRPLIAGNYEQYF,TGCGCCAGCAGACCTCTCATAGCGGGGAACTACGAGCAGTACTTC
15,TRBV2,.,TRBJ1-1,TRBD1,CASSPTRGPNTEAFF,TGTGCCAGCAGCCCCACTAGGGGGCCGAACACTGAAGCTTTCTTT
16,TRBV29-1,.,TRBJ1-1,.,CSVGNNRGIMNTEAFF,TGCAGCGTTGGGAATAATCGGGGGATAATGAACACTGAAGCTTTCTTT
13,TRBV6-6,.,TRBJ2-7,.,CASSPRVGSEQYF,TGTGCCAGCAGTCCGAGGGTTGGTAGCGAGCAGTACTTC
15,TRBV24-1,few,TRBJ1-2,TRBD1,CATSDGDRGNYGYTF,TGTGCCACCAGTGATGGCGACAGGGGAAACTATGGCTACACCTTC
13,TRBV27,.,TRBJ2-7,.,CASSHGVSYEQYF,TGTGCCAGCAGTCATGGAGTCTCCTACGAGCAGTACTTC
12,TRBV12-3/TRBV12-4,.,TRBJ2-7,TRBD1,CASSPYRGEQYF,TGTGCCAGCAGTCCCTACAGGGGCGAGCAGTACTTC
15,TRBV7-2,many,TRBJ2-1,TRBD2,CASSLSLAGGNEQFF,TGTGCCAGCAGCTTATCTCTAGCGGGGGGAAATGAGCAGTTCTTC
15,TRBV20-1,.,TRBJ1-5,TRBD1,CSARVGTGGDQPQHF,TGCAGTGCTAGAGTCGGGACAGGGGGCGATCAGCCCCAGCATTTT
14,TRBV20-1,few,TRBJ1-5,TRBD1,CSASRGHINQPQHF,TGCAGTGCTAGCAGGGGGCACATCAATCAGCCCCAGCATTTT
16,TRBV10-3,many,TRBJ2-5,.,CAISEGTGKYQETQYF,TGTGCCATCAGTGAGGGCACAGGGAAGTACCAAGAGACCCAGTACTTC
13,TRBV12-3/TRBV12-4,many,TRBJ1-1,.,CASSFKGDTEAFF,TGTGCCAGCAGTTTTAAGGGTGACACTGAAGCTTTCTTT
17,TRBV7-2,.,TRBJ2-1,.,CASSKFGLSVTYNEQFF,TGTGCCAGCAGCAAATTCGGTCTCTCGGTAACCTACAATGAGCAGTTCTTC
11,TRBV10-3,.,TRBJ2-7,.,CAINQGGEQYF,TGTGCCATCAACCAGGGTGGCGAGCAGTACTTC
12,TRBV20-1,few,TRBJ2-3,TRBD2,CSASGGEDTQYF,TGCAGTGCTAGCGGGGGGGAAGATACGCAGTATTTT
14,TRBV7-9,few,TRBJ1-5,.,CASSPAGDGQPQHF,TGTGCCAGCAGCCCCGCGGGGGACGGGCAGCCCCAGCATTTT
15,TRBV9,few,TRBJ1-4,.,CASSVGGLGNEKLFF,TGTGCCAGCAGCGTGGGGGGGCTCGGTAATGAAAAACTGTTTTTT
12,TRBV10-3,.,TRBJ2-7,TRBD1,CAAQGQGYEQYF,TGTGCCGCCCAGGGACAGGGGTACGAGCAGTACTTC
17,TRBV28,.,TRBJ2-3,.,CASSSPREDRWTDTQYF,TGTGCCAGCAGTTCTCCGAGGGAGGACAGGTGGACAGATACGCAGTATTTT
14,TRBV5-1,.,TRBJ2-7,.,CASSLSQGRGEQYF,TGCGCCAGCAGCTTGTCCCAGGGACGAGGTGAGCAGTACTTC
16,TRBV7-8,.,TRBJ2-3,TRBD1,CASSLFGQGAADTQYF,TGTGCCAGCAGCCTTTTTGGACAGGGGGCTGCAGATACGCAGTATTTT
15,TRBV5-1,.,TRBJ1-2,TRBD1,CASSLEGQGAYGYTF,TGCGCCAGCAGCTTGGAAGGACAGGGGGCCTATGGCTACACCTTC
16,TRBV18,.,TRBJ2-2,.,CASSPFGAANTGELFF,.
15,TRBV6-4,.,TRBJ2-3,TRBD2,CASSGVGGGADTQYF,TGTGCCAGCAGTGGAGTTGGCGGGGGGGCCGATACGCAGTATTTT
13,TRBV20-1,.,TRBJ1-5,.,CSASGSGNQPQHF,TGCAGTGCTAGTGGGTCAGGGAATCAGCCCCAGCATTTT
11,TRBV3-1,.,TRBJ2-1,.,CASSSQGGQFF,TGTGCCAGCAGTTCACAGGGTGGGCAGTTCTTC
15,TRBV5-1,.,TRBJ2-3,.,CASSESGKITDTQYF,TGCGCCAGCAGCGAGTCGGGGAAAATCACAGATACGCAGTATTTT
14,TRBV28,.,TRBJ2-3,.,CASSYGQPTDTQYF,TGTGCCAGCAGTTACGGACAGCCCACAGATACGCAGTATTTT
16,TRBV27,.,TRBJ2-3,TRBD1,CASSPRTGWGTDTQYF,TGTGCCAGCAGTCCTCGGACAGGGTGGGGCACAGATACGCAGTATTTT
16,TRBV5-1,.,TRBJ2-3,.,CASRSGLAVSTDTQYF,TGCGCCAGCAGGTCAGGTCTAGCAGTTAGCACAGATACGCAGTATTTT
14,TRBV5-1,.,TRBJ2-4,.,CASSLGALGDIQYF,TGCGCCAGCAGCTTGGGAGCTCTGGGGGACATTCAGTACTTC
15,TRBV11-2,many,TRBJ2-5,TRBD2,CASSLVLAGQETQYF,TGTGCCAGCAGCTTAGTGCTAGCGGGCCAAGAGACCCAGTACTTC
13,TRBV28,.,TRBJ1-3,.,CASDPGGGNTIYF,TGTGCCAGTGACCCTGGGGGCGGAAACACCATATATTTT
15,TRBV4-3,many,TRBJ2-1,TRBD1,CASSQEQGAYNEQFF,TGCGCCAGCAGCCAAGAACAGGGGGCCTACAATGAGCAGTTCTTC
15,TRBV7-9,.,TRBJ2-1,TRBD2,CASSSLAGGIHEQFF,TGTGCCAGCAGCTCCCTAGCGGGGGGGATCCATGAGCAGTTCTTC
12,TRBV12-3/TRBV12-4,.,TRBJ2-4,.,CASMVAKNIQYF,TGTGCCAGCATGGTAGCCAAAAACATTCAGTACTTC
11,TRBV20-1,few,TRBJ1-1,.,CSAEGVSEAFF,TGCAGTGCTGAAGGGGTGAGTGAAGCTTTCTTT
15,TRBV15,once,TRBJ2-7,.,CATSRDRAWSYEQYF,TGTGCCACCAGCAGAGATCGGGCTTGGTCCTACGAGCAGTACTTC
14,TRBV6-1,few,TRBJ1-1,.,CASRKQDMNTEAFF,TGTGCCAGCAGGAAACAAGACATGAACACTGAAGCTTTCTTT
17,TRBV9,few,TRBJ1-2,.,CASSVTPRGGVTNGYTF,TGTGCCAGCAGCGTAACCCCCCGAGGGGGGGTGACAAATGGCTACACCTTC
12,TRBV20-1,.,TRBJ2-7,TRBD1,CSARTGLYEQYF,TGCAGTGCCCGGACAGGGTTATACGAGCAGTACTTC
12,TRBV6-2/TRBV6-3,.,TRBJ1-2,.,CASGGRNYGYTF,TGTGCCAGCGGGGGGCGGAACTATGGCTACACCTTC
12,TRBV2,many,TRBJ2-7,.,CASSERGDEQYF,TGTGCCAGCAGTGAAAGAGGGGACGAGCAGTACTTC
18,TRBV5-1,.,TRBJ2-2,.,CASSLTSDSLTSTGELFF,TGCGCCAGCAGCCTTACCTCAGACAGTCTCACGTCCACCGGGGAGCTGTTTTTT
16,TRBV5-1,.,TRBJ2-2,TRBD2,CASSPGLIAGTGELFF,TGCGCCAGCAGCCCGGGACTAATCGCGGGCACCGGGGAGCTGTTTTTT
14,TRBV4-3,.,TRBJ2-7,.,CASSLGGGSDEQYF,TGCGCCAGCAGCCTCGGCGGGGGCAGCGACGAGCAGTACTTC
14,TRBV5-1,few,TRBJ2-7,TRBD1,CASSLVGTGVEQYF,TGCGCCAGCAGTCTGGTCGGTACAGGGGTCGAGCAGTACTTC
14,TRBV7-6,.,TRBJ2-1,.,CASSLDPAGNEQFF,TGTGCCAGCAGCTTAGACCCGGCAGGGAATGAGCAGTTCTTC
15,TRBV7-6,few,TRBJ1-6,.,CASTQSPTIGSPLHF,TGTGCCAGCACCCAGTCCCCGACCATAGGGTCACCCCTCCACTTT
14,TRBV20-1,.,TRBJ2-1,TRBD2,CSAPTGRANNEQFF,TGCAGTGCCCCGACGGGGAGGGCCAACAATGAGCAGTTCTTC